This entry lists 24 T cell receptor beta chains sequenced from one sample in a study of early stage breast cancer tumors (dated by TCRdb to about 2017). Libraries were made using the immunoSEQ multiplex PCR assay. TCRdb obtained this table from immuneACCESS and retained in-frame rearrangements with V and J assigned. These tables miss some clones; where compared with another copy, unresolved V genes account for less than half of the shortfall, and the remainder is unexplained. Here the sample has around 78,000 clones; 65% to 80% occur a single time. 3.5% of the sample is taken by the ten largest. Sequencing input: blood. The receptors derive from a person between 60 and 69 years old with breast cancer.

The CDR3 DNA reads as TGTGCCAGCAACCGGGACAGATCCTACGAGCAGTACTTC. It yields the protein CASNRDRSYEQYF. The chain has TRBV5-4 and TRBJ2-7, with 7 positions matching TRBD1. The CDR3 runs 13 residues. V was clipped by 6 bases and J by 1 base; unmatched bases: 4. Germline V gives CDR1 SGHNT, CDR2 YYREEE (reference sequence). The variable domain in full, with the rest retrieved from reference TRBV5-4 and TRBJ2-7, is ETGVTQSPTHLIKTRGQQVTLRCSSQSGHNTVSWYQQALGQGPQFIFQYYREEENGRGNFPPRFSGLQFPNYSSELNVNALELDDSALYLCASNRDRSYEQYFGPGTRLTVT.

The V gene is TRBV7-9, the J gene TRBJ2-7, with D unclear. Trimming removed 4 bases at V and 2 bases at J, with 9 bases between. The CDR3 has 13 amino acids. The germline CDR1 and CDR2 sequences are SEHNR and FQNEAQ (reference sequence). The CDR3: CASSSPFAYEQYF. The CDR3 region has the DNA TGTGCCAGCAGCTCCCCGTTTGCCTACGAGCAGTACTTC.

V is TRBV30 and J is TRBJ2-2, with D perhaps given as TRBD1 or TRBD2 (7 bases each). CDR1 and CDR2 from the germline V gene are GTSNPN and SVGIG (reference sequence). The CDR3 consists of 14 residues. Trimming took off 3 bases at V and 4 bases at J, with 12 bases between the two ends. The CDR3 DNA reads TGTGCCTGGAGCCAGGGGGGGGTCACCGGGGAGCTGTTTTTT. Translation: CAWSQGGVTGELFF.

This clone was observed a single time. This chain uses TRBV15 with TRBJ2-5; 8 nucleotides align to TRBD2. Germline assignment: CDR1 LNHNV and CDR2 YYDKDF (reference sequence). The J segment lost 5 bases and the V segment lost 9 bases, leaving 20 bases of the junction unmatched. The CDR3 has 17 amino acids. CDR3 protein: CATSRGSGVLLGETQYF. The CDR3 DNA is TGTGCCACTTCCCGGGGTAGCGGGGTGTTACTGGGGGAGACCCAGTACTTC.

V gene TRBV29-1 combines with J gene TRBJ2-1; 8 positions agree with TRBD2. This CDR3 is 14 amino acids long. CDR1 and CDR2 (germline): SQVTM, ANQGSEA. After removal of 6 bases from V and 5 bases from J, the junction contained 9 bases not matched to a gene. The CDR3 bases are TGCAGCGTCGCCCCTAGCGGGTCCCACAATGAGCAGTTCTTC. This translates into CSVAPSGSHNEQFF.

The genes are TRBV10-3 and TRBJ2-3, with D tentatively TRBD2 (7 bases). CDR3 length: 14 amino acids. V dropped 2 bases and J dropped 8 bases, with 14 bases sitting between them. Per the germline V gene, CDR1 is ENHRY and CDR2 is SYGVKD. The CDR3 DNA is TGTGCCATCAGTGAGATGGAGGGGGGGGGTACGCAGTATTTT. Translation: CAISEMEGGGTQYF.

CDR3 amino acids: CASSPGQGYEQYF. The CDR3 DNA reads as TGTGCCAGCAGTCCAGGCCAGGGCTACGAGCAGTACTTC. The rearrangement links TRBV27 to TRBJ2-7; D might be TRBD1 (5 bases). Looked up from germline, CDR1 is MNHEY and CDR2 is SMNVEV (reference sequence). Trimming cost V 5 bases and J 3 bases, with 11 bases left between them. The CDR3 is 13 amino acids.

This clone was counted only a few times. This sequence joins TRBV7-9 and TRBJ2-7, with D perhaps matching TRBD2 (5 bases). This CDR3 has 11 amino acids. Germline V CDR1 and CDR2: SEHNR, FQNEAQ (reference sequence). V lost 5 bases and J lost 6, with 8 bases in between. The CDR3 protein is CASSEGPEQYF. CDR3 DNA: TGTGCCAGCAGCGAGGGCCCCGAGCAGTACTTC.

A note on this clone: At the DNA level, this CDR3 is encoded by other sequences in the same sample as well. This chain connects TRBV4-1 to TRBJ1-2; D is uncertain. This CDR3 is built from 15 residues. Germline V gene sequence: CDR1 MGHRA, CDR2 YSYEKL. Trimming stripped 0 bases from V and 5 bases from J, with 13 bases between. The CDR3 sequence: CASSQEGQADYGYTF. CDR3 DNA sequence: TGCGCCAGCAGCCAAGAGGGCCAGGCCGATTATGGCTACACCTTC.

The chain has TRBV11-2 and TRBJ1-1; the D is unclear. The CDR3 is 15 residues long. Trimming took off 1 base at V and 1 base at J, with 10 bases between the two ends. Germline CDR1 and CDR2: SGHAT and FQNNGV. In nucleotides, the CDR3 is TGTGCCAGCAGCTTAGCCCTGTGGACGAACACTGAAGCTTTCTTT. Amino acids: CASSLALWTNTEAFF.

The chain has TRBV19 and TRBJ2-7, with TRBD2 matching 10 bases. This CDR3 has 18 residues. With 3 bases clipped from V and 6 bases from J, the junction kept 17 bases outside the gene matches. Per germline, CDR1 LNHDA and CDR2 SQIVND (reference sequence). CDR3 sequence reads: CASSMRASGSPSPIEQYF. CDR3 DNA: TGTGCCAGTAGTATGAGGGCTAGCGGGAGCCCCAGTCCCATCGAGCAGTACTTC.

This rearrangement joins TRBV4-3 to TRBJ1-1; D not resolved. This CDR3 spans 15 amino acids. With 0 bases removed from V and 11 bases from J, the gap between germline ends came to 19 bases. Per germline, CDR1 LGHNA and CDR2 YSLEER. CDR3 loop: CASSQELGSHFRAFF. The CDR3 DNA is TGCGCCAGCAGCCAAGAATTGGGCAGCCATTTCAGGGCTTTCTTT.

V gene TRBV15 combines with J gene TRBJ1-1; D gene ambiguous. V lost 4 bases, J lost 2 bases, and 14 bases lay in between. CDR1 LNHNV and CDR2 YYDKDF come from the germline V gene (reference sequence). The CDR3 is made up of 15 amino acids. This chain's CDR3 is CATSTSLGVNTEAFF. DNA of the CDR3: TGTGCCACCAGCACCTCCCTTGGGGTCAACACTGAAGCTTTCTTT.

This clone has just one count. The gene calls are TRBV5-6 and TRBJ2-2, with a possible D match to TRBD1 (6 bases). V was shortened by 5 bases and J by 7 bases, with 18 bases between the two germline ends. The CDR3 totals 15 residues. Germline V gene sequence: CDR1 SGHDT, CDR2 YYEEEE. CDR3 coding DNA: TGTGCCAGCAGTCAACAATCAGGGACAATCGGGGAGCTGTTTTTT. This gives the protein CASSQQSGTIGELFF.

This chain joins TRBV18 and TRBJ2-5; D may be TRBD2 (6 bases). With 1 base removed from V and 2 bases from J, the gap between germline ends came to 20 bases. Germline V CDR1 and CDR2: KGHSH, LQKENI. The CDR3 runs to 18 residues. CDR3 protein: CASSPLAIAGDSQETQYF. Here the CDR3 DNA reads TGTGCCAGCTCACCACTGGCTATCGCTGGGGACTCACAAGAGACCCAGTACTTC. Full variable domain (remainder filled in from reference TRBV18 and TRBJ2-5): NAGVMQNPRHLVRRRGQEARLRCSPMKGHSHVYWYRQLPEEGLKFMVYLQKENIIDESGMPKERFSAEFPKEGPSILRIQQVVRGDSAAYFCASSPLAIAGDSQETQYFGPGTRLLVL.

This clone turned up a few times. V usage is TRBV7-6 and J usage is TRBJ1-5; D call uncertain. Deletions cut 6 bases from V and 2 bases from J, with 8 bases between. The CDR3 is 13 residues long. Germline lookup yields CDR1 SGHVS and CDR2 FNYEAQ. The CDR3 region is CASSSDRNQPQHF. The CDR3 DNA follows: TGTGCCAGCAGTTCGGACCGCAATCAGCCCCAGCATTTT.

This sequence joins TRBV28 and TRBJ2-5; 9 bases agree with TRBD1. This CDR3 has 16 residues. In germline, CDR1 is MDHEN, CDR2 SYDVKM. V lost 2 bases and J lost 4; bases outside the gene matches: 8. DNA for the CDR3: TGTGCCAGCAGTTTACCCACAGGGGGCCTGGGAGAGACCCAGTACTTC. Translating it yields CASSLPTGGLGETQYF.

This sequence joins TRBV7-8 and TRBJ2-7; D unclear. Trimming took 1 base from V and 1 from J, leaving 5 bases between them. CDR1 and CDR2 from the germline V gene are SGHVS and FQNEAQ. This CDR3 is built from 13 residues. The CDR3 is CASSLGISYEQYF. CDR3 sequence (DNA): TGTGCCAGCAGCTTAGGGATTTCCTACGAGCAGTACTTC.

The chain links TRBV29-1 to TRBJ1-4, with D perhaps matching TRBD1 (6 bases). This CDR3 is built from 12 residues. Trimming removed 4 bases at V and 8 bases at J, with 11 bases between. CDR1 is SQVTM and CDR2 is ANQGSEA in the germline V gene. In DNA form, the CDR3 reads TGCAGCGTTGGGGACATCGGGGAAAAACTGTTTTTT. This sequence encodes CSVGDIGEKLFF.

The chain couples TRBV7-3 to TRBJ2-2; D gene ambiguous. CDR1 and CDR2 (germline): SGHTA, FQGTGA. Trimming removed 4 bases at V and 3 bases at J, with 3 bases between. The CDR3 length is 12 residues. In DNA, the CDR3 is TGTGCCAGCAGCTCCTACACCGGGGAGCTGTTTTTT. Amino acid sequence: CASSSYTGELFF.

The chain carries TRBV6-5 and TRBJ2-5; D is undetermined. CDR3 length: 11 residues. CDR1 and CDR2 (germline): MNHEY, SVGAGI. Trimming stripped 6 bases from V and 11 bases from J, with 13 bases between. This chain's CDR3 is CASSKEAWQYF. Written as DNA, the CDR3 is TGTGCCAGCAGCAAAGAGGCATGGCAGTACTTC.

This chain links TRBV27 with TRBJ2-1; 12 nucleotides match TRBD2. V dropped 3 bases and J dropped 0; count of bases not matched to a gene: 3. The length of the CDR3 is 17 residues. CDR1 is MNHEY, CDR2 SMNVEV, per germline (reference sequence). CDR3 amino acids: CASSFSSGRGSYNEQFF. Here the CDR3 DNA reads TGTGCCAGCAGTTTTTCTAGCGGGAGGGGCTCCTACAATGAGCAGTTCTTC.

The V gene is TRBV9, the J gene TRBJ2-5; weak D call: TRBD2 (5 bases). There are 14 residues in the CDR3. Trimming took off 0 bases at V and 2 bases at J, with 8 bases between the two ends. Germline CDR1 SGDLS, CDR2 YYNGEE. The CDR3 here is CASSVDGGQETQYF. CDR3 coding DNA: TGTGCCAGCAGCGTAGACGGAGGACAAGAGACCCAGTACTTC.

The chain uses TRBV28 and TRBJ2-7, with TRBD1 identical over 7 bases. CDR1 is MDHEN, CDR2 SYDVKM, per germline. The J segment lost 0 bases and the V segment lost 4 bases, leaving 15 bases of the junction unmatched. The CDR3 is 18 residues long. CDR3 loop: CASSSDRDRVLSSYEQYF. The CDR3 DNA sequence: TGTGCCAGCAGTTCTGACCGGGACAGAGTATTGAGCTCCTACGAGCAGTACTTC.